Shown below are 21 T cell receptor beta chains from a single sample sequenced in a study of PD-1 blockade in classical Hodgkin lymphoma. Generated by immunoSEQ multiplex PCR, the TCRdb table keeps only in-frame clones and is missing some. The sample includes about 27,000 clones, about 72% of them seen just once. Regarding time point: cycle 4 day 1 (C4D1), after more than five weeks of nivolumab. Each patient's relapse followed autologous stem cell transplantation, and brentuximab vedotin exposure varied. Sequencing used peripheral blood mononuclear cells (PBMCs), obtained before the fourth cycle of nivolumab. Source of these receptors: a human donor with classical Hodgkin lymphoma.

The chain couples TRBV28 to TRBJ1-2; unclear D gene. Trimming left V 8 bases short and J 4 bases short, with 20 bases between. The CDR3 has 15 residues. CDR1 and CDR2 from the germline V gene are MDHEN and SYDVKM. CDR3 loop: CASRGQGTDLYGYTF. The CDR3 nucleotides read TGTGCCAGCCGGGGTCAAGGAACGGATCTCTATGGCTACACCTTC.

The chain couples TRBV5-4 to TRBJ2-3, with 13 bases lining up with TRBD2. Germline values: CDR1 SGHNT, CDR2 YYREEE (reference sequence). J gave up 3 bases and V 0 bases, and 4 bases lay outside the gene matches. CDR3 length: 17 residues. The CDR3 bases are TGTGCCAGCAGCTTGGGGACTAGCGGGAGTGGGACAGATACGCAGTATTTT. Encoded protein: CASSLGTSGSGTDTQYF.

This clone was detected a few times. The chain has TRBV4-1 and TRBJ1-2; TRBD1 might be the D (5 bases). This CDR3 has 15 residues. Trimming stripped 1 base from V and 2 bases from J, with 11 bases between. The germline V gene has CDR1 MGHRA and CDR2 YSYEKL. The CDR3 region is CASSQVGDSNYGYTF. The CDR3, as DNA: TGCGCCAGCAGCCAAGTCGGCGACAGCAACTATGGCTACACCTTC.

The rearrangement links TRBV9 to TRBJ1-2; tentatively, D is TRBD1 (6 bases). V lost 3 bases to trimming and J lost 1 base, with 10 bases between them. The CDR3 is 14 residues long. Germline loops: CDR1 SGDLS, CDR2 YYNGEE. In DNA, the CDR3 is TGTGCCAGCAGCGCCGGGACATATAACTATGGCTACACCTTC. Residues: CASSAGTYNYGYTF.

CDR3 sequence (DNA): TGTGCCAGCAGCCTCTCACAGGGCTATGAGCAGTTCTTC. Amino acids: CASSLSQGYEQFF. The rearrangement links TRBV11-2 to TRBJ2-1, with D possibly TRBD1 on 6 matching bases. The CDR3 runs to 13 residues. Between the trimmed V and J ends, which lost 5 bases and 8 bases, there was a span of 13 bases. Germline V gene sequence: CDR1 SGHAT, CDR2 FQNNGV.

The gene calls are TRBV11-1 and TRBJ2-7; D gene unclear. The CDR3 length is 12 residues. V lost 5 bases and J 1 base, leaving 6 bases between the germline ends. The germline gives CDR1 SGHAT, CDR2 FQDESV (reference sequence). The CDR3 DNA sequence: TGTGCCAGCAGCGCCCAGTCCTACGAGCAGTACTTC. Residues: CASSAQSYEQYF.

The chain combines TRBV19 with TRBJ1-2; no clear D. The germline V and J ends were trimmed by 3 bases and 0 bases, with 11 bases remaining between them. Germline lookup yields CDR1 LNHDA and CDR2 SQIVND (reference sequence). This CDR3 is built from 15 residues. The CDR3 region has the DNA TGTGCCAGTAGTATTCAGACCGCTGCTAACTATGGCTACACCTTC. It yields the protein CASSIQTAANYGYTF.

The CDR3 region has the DNA TGTGCCAGCTCACCAAATATGGGATACACTGAAGCTTTCTTT. Translating gives CASSPNMGYTEAFF. V usage is TRBV18 and J usage is TRBJ1-1; D is unclear. The CDR3 is 14 residues long. Germline CDR1 reads KGHSH; CDR2 reads LQKENI. V shed 2 bases and J shed 3 bases, with 10 bases lying between them.

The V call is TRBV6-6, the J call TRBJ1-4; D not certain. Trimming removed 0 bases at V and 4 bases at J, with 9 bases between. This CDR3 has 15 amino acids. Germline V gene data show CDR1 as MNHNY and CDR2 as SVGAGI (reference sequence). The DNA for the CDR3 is TGTGCCAGCAGTTACTCAGATGGGAGTAATGAAAAACTGTTTTTT. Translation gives CASSYSDGSNEKLFF.

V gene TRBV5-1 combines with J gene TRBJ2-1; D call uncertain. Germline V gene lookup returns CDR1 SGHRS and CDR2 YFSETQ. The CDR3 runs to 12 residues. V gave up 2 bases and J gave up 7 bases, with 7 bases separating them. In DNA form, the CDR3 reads TGCGCCAGCAGCTTTACGTGGAATGAGCAGTTCTTC. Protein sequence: CASSFTWNEQFF. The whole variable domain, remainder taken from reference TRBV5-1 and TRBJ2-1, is KAGVTQTPRYLIKTRGQQVTLSCSPISGHRSVSWYQQTPGQGLQFLFEYFSETQRNKGNFPGRFSGRQFSNSRSEMNVSTLELGDSALYLCASSFTWNEQFFGPGTRLTVL.

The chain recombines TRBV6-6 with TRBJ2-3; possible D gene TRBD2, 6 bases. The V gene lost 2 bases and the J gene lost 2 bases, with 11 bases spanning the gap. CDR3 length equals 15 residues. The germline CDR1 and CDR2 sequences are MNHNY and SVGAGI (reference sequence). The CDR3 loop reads CASSYGLTPTDTQYF. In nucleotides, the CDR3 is TGTGCCAGCAGTTACGGACTAACCCCCACAGATACGCAGTATTTT.

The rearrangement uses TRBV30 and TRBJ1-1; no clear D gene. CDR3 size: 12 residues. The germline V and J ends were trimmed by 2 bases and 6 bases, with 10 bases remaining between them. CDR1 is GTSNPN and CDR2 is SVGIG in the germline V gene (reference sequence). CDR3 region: CAWSWVGAEAFF. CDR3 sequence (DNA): TGTGCCTGGAGTTGGGTCGGGGCTGAAGCTTTCTTT.

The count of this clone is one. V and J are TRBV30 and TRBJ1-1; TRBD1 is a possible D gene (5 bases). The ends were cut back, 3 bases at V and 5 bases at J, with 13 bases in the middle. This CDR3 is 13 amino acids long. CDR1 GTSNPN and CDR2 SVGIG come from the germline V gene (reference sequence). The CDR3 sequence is CAWSPGASTEAFF. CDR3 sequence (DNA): TGTGCCTGGAGCCCTGGGGCTTCTACTGAAGCTTTCTTT.

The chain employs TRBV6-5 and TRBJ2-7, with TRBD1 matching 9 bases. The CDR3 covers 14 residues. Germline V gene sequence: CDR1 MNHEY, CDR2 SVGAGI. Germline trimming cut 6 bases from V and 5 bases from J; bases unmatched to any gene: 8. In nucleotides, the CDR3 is TGTGCCAGCAGGGCCGGGACAGGGCGTCACGAGCAGTACTTC. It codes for CASRAGTGRHEQYF.

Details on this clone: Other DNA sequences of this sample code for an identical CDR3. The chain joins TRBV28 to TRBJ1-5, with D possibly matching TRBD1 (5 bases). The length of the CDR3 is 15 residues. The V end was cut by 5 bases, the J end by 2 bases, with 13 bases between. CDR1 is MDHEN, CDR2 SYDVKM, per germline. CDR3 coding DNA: TGTGCCAGCAGTCTGGGGACGGATCGCAATCAGCCCCAGCATTTT. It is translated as CASSLGTDRNQPQHF.

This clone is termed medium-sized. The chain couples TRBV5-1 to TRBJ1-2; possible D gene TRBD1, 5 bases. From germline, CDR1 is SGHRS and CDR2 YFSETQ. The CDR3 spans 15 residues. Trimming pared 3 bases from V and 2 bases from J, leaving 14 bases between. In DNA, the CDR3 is TGCGCCAGCAGCTGGCAGGACACTCAGAACTATGGCTACACCTTC. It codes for CASSWQDTQNYGYTF.

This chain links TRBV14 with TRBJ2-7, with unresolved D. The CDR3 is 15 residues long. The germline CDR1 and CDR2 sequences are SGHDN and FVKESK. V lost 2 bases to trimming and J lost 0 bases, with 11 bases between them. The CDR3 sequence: CASSQNRALSYEQYF. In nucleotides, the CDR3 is TGTGCCAGCAGCCAAAATCGGGCACTCTCCTACGAGCAGTACTTC.

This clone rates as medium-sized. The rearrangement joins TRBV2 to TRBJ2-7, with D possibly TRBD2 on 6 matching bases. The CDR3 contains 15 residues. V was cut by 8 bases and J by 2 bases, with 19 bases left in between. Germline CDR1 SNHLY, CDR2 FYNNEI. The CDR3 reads CASRGVGGEPYEQYF. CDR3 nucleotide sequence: TGTGCCAGCCGGGGAGTCGGCGGGGAACCCTACGAGCAGTACTTC.

The CDR3 protein is CASSPQGSYNEQFF. DNA of the CDR3: TGTGCCAGCAGCCCACAGGGATCCTACAATGAGCAGTTCTTC. The chain uses TRBV27 and TRBJ2-1; D is perhaps TRBD1 (6 bases). CDR3 length: 14 residues. The V gene's germline CDR1 is MNHEY and CDR2 SMNVEV (reference sequence). The ends were cut back, 6 bases at V and 1 base at J, with 10 bases in the middle.

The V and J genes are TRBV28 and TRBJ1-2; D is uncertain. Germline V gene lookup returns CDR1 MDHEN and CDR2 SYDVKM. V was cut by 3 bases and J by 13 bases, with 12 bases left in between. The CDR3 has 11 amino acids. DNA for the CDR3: TGTGCCAGCAGTTTCCCCCGACATATCACCTTC. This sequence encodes CASSFPRHITF.

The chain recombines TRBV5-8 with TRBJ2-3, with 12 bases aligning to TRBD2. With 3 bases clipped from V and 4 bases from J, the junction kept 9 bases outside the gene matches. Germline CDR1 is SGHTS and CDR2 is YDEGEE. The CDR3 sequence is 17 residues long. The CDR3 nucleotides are TGTGCCAGCAGCTCTACCTCACTAGCGGGAGGCTCAGATACGCAGTATTTT. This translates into CASSSTSLAGGSDTQYF. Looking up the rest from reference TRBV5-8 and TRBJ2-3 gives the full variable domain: EAGVTQSPTHLIKTRGQQATLRCSPISGHTSVYWYQQALGLGLQFLLWYDEGEERNRGNFPPRFSGRQFPNYSSELNVNALELEDSALYLCASSSTSLAGGSDTQYFGPGTRLTVL.